Presented here are 30 T cell receptor beta chains from one specimen sequenced in a study of shared clonotypes between healthy human individuals. TCRdb's copy holds only in-frame clones and misses some; the assay was immunoSEQ multiplex PCR. The sample yields around 1.5 million clones, approximately 98% seen once. Sequenced: naive CD4+ T cells sorted from blood. This sample's subset: CD45RA+ positively selected. These receptor sequences come from a man aged 30 to 39 in good health.

The rearrangement joins TRBV6-1 to TRBJ1-1; no clear D. V was shortened by 1 base and J by 6 bases, with 9 bases between the two germline ends. The CDR3 runs 13 residues. CDR1 and CDR2 from the germline V gene are MNHNS and SASEGT. CDR3 amino acids: CASSEVRDSEAFF. The CDR3 coding sequence is TGTGCCAGCAGTGAAGTCCGTGATTCTGAAGCTTTCTTT.

This chain connects TRBV6-1 to TRBJ1-1; the D gene is possibly TRBD1 (5 bases). Per the germline V gene, CDR1 is MNHNS and CDR2 is SASEGT. V was shortened by 0 bases and J by 11 bases, with 22 bases between the two germline ends. CDR3 length: 16 amino acids. DNA for the CDR3: TGTGCCAGCAGTGAAGCCCTCGGGAGGGGCACCATAGAGGCTTTCTTT. This encodes CASSEALGRGTIEAFF.

This sequence joins TRBV9 and TRBJ2-7; the D call may be TRBD1 or TRBD2 (5 bases each). Germline V gene sequence: CDR1 SGDLS, CDR2 YYNGEE. Trimming left V 0 bases short and J 5 bases short, with 15 bases between. The CDR3 totals 15 residues. The CDR3 region is CASSVVGLPGHEQYF. The CDR3 coding sequence is TGTGCCAGCAGCGTAGTGGGCCTCCCGGGGCACGAGCAGTACTTC.

The chain links TRBV4-1 to TRBJ1-2; D is possibly TRBD1 (5 bases). V lost 0 bases and J 6 bases, leaving 11 bases between the germline ends. CDR1 and CDR2 (germline): MGHRA, YSYEKL. The CDR3 spans 14 residues. In DNA form, the CDR3 reads TGCGCCAGCAGCCAAGAAAGGGGATGGAATGGCTACACCTTC. Its translation is CASSQERGWNGYTF.

The CDR3 reads CASSQARVDEKLFF. The CDR3 nucleotides read TGCGCCAGCAGCCAAGCCAGGGTGGATGAAAAACTGTTTTTT. The rearrangement links TRBV4-3 to TRBJ1-4; D may be TRBD1 (5 bases). With 1 base removed from V and 6 bases from J, the gap between germline ends came to 9 bases. The CDR3 contains 14 residues. Looked up from germline, CDR1 is LGHNA and CDR2 is YSLEER.

The V call is TRBV21-1, the J call TRBJ1-2. TRBV21-1 is shown as a pseudogene. The CDR3 covers 17 residues. CDR3 protein: CASSSRWTRGAPYGYTF. DNA of the CDR3: TGTGCCAGCAGCTCCCGTTGGACGCGGGGGGCGCCATATGGCTACACCTTC.

CDR3 DNA: TGCAGCGTCGCGTTCGGGGGCCGTGGCTACACCTTC. Translation gives CSVAFGGRGYTF. V is TRBV29-1 and J is TRBJ1-2; possible D gene TRBD1, 6 bases. This CDR3 contains 12 residues. The germline V gene encodes CDR1 SQVTM and CDR2 ANQGSEA. V was clipped by 6 bases and J by 7 bases, with 15 bases between them.

V and J are TRBV5-4 and TRBJ2-7, with 9 bases matching TRBD1. The CDR3 length is 14 residues. The trim removed 0 bases at V and 3 bases at J, leaving 1 base unmatched. The germline V gene encodes CDR1 SGHNT and CDR2 YYREEE (reference sequence). The CDR3 protein is CASSLGTGVYEQYF. CDR3 bases: TGTGCCAGCAGCTTGGGGACAGGGGTCTACGAGCAGTACTTC.

The chain employs TRBV20-1 and TRBJ2-3; D is possibly TRBD2 (5 bases). V dropped 6 bases and J dropped 6 bases, with 10 bases sitting between them. The length of the CDR3 is 11 residues. Germline V gives CDR1 DFQATT, CDR2 SNEGSKA (reference sequence). CDR3 nucleotide sequence: TGCAGTGCCCCGAGGAGGGATACGCAGTATTTT. It codes for CSAPRRDTQYF.

A note on this clone: Other DNA variants within this sample encode the same CDR3. The chain employs TRBV15 and TRBJ2-7; D gene uncertain. This CDR3 comprises 13 residues. The V end lost 1 base, the J end lost 1 base, and 5 bases lay between the germline ends. CDR1 is LNHNV, CDR2 YYDKDF, per germline (reference sequence). For the CDR3, the DNA is TGTGCCACCAGCAGAGGGTCTTCCTACGAGCAGTACTTC. This sequence encodes CATSRGSSYEQYF.

The chain carries TRBV28 and TRBJ2-7; 7 positions match TRBD1. This CDR3 region has 13 residues. V was clipped by 7 bases and J by 1 base; unmatched bases: 4. In germline, CDR1 is MDHEN, CDR2 SYDVKM. The DNA for the CDR3 is TGTGCCAGCATACAGGGGCATTCCTACGAGCAGTACTTC. Translation gives CASIQGHSYEQYF. Looking up the rest from reference TRBV28 and TRBJ2-7 gives the full variable domain: DVKVTQSSRYLVKRTGEKVFLECVQDMDHENMFWYRQDPGLGLRLIYFSYDVKMKEKGDIPEGYSVSREKKERFSLILESASTNQTSMYLCASIQGHSYEQYFGPGTRLTVT.

CDR3 coding DNA: TGTGCCAGCTCACTCGTCCACAGGGCTTACAATGAGCAGTTCTTC. Translated, it gives CASSLVHRAYNEQFF. The genes are TRBV18 and TRBJ2-1; tentatively, D is TRBD1 (6 bases). V was trimmed by 4 bases and J by 4 bases, leaving 14 bases between them. CDR1 and CDR2 from the germline V gene are KGHSH and LQKENI. This CDR3 has 15 amino acids.

The rearrangement uses TRBV27 and TRBJ2-2, with 10 bases that match TRBD2. CDR1 MNHEY and CDR2 SMNVEV come from the germline V gene (reference sequence). After removal of 5 bases from V and 4 bases from J, the junction contained 10 bases not matched to a gene. This CDR3 comprises 17 residues. The CDR3 DNA reads as TGTGCCAGCAGTATACCTAGCGGGAGACCTGGCACCGGGGAGCTGTTTTTT. Amino acids: CASSIPSGRPGTGELFF.

This clone was seen just once. The rearrangement joins TRBV6-6 to TRBJ2-2; TRBD2 might be the D (6 bases). Trimming took 4 bases from V and 5 from J, leaving 17 bases between them. Germline CDR1 is MNHNY and CDR2 is SVGAGI (reference sequence). The CDR3 has 16 residues. The CDR3 protein is CASSSTLRGKTGELFF. CDR3 nucleotide sequence: TGTGCCAGCAGTTCCACCCTCCGGGGGAAGACCGGGGAGCTGTTTTTT.

The chain uses TRBV23-1 and TRBJ1-5; D gene ambiguous. TRBV23-1 is annotated as an ORF whose role is uncertain. V lost 8 bases, J lost 4 bases, and 15 bases lay in between. The CDR3 consists of 14 residues. CDR3 in DNA: TGCGCCAGCCCTGGAGCCAGCCCGAATCAGCCCCAGCATTTT. It translates to CASPGASPNQPQHF.

In its sample, this clone was seen once. The chain carries TRBV18 and TRBJ1-2; D not resolved. Germline CDR1 KGHSH, CDR2 LQKENI. V was cut by 3 bases and J by 1 base, with 15 bases left in between. CDR3 size: 16 residues. In nucleotides, the CDR3 is TGTGCCAGCTCACCGGTAGGGCAGAACATTAACTATGGCTACACCTTC. It yields the protein CASSPVGQNINYGYTF.

This clone was picked up one time. V usage is TRBV5-1 and J usage is TRBJ1-4; D gene unclear. From germline, CDR1 is SGHRS and CDR2 YFSETQ. Trimming took 2 bases from V and 2 from J, leaving 16 bases between them. The CDR3 has 17 residues. The CDR3 DNA reads as TGCGCCAGCAGCTTCCGGGCCTCCGGCGTGACTAATGAAAAACTGTTTTTT. This gives the protein CASSFRASGVTNEKLFF. The variable domain in full, with the rest retrieved from reference TRBV5-1 and TRBJ1-4, is KAGVTQTPRYLIKTRGQQVTLSCSPISGHRSVSWYQQTPGQGLQFLFEYFSETQRNKGNFPGRFSGRQFSNSRSEMNVSTLELGDSALYLCASSFRASGVTNEKLFFGSGTQLSVL.

The chain employs TRBV23-1 and TRBJ2-3; D possibly uses TRBD1 or TRBD2 (5 bases each). TRBV23-1 is placed among ORFs of uncertain function. Trimming took off 0 bases at V and 7 bases at J, with 26 bases between the two ends. This CDR3 comprises 19 residues. CDR3 nucleotide sequence: TGCGCCAGCAGTCAATCGTTAGAGGGGCTAGGCCCAAAGCTTTATACGCAGTATTTT. This sequence encodes CASSQSLEGLGPKLYTQYF.

This chain connects TRBV18 to TRBJ2-6; D gene unclear. Looked up from germline, CDR1 is KGHSH and CDR2 is LQKENI. The CDR3 loop spans 14 amino acids. Trimming took 3 bases from V and 12 from J, leaving 15 bases between them. The CDR3 DNA sequence: TGTGCCAGCTCACCCCCGGGCAGCGAAGGCGTCCTGACTTTC. Translated: CASSPPGSEGVLTF. The complete variable domain, with remaining parts taken from reference TRBV18 and TRBJ2-6, reads NAGVMQNPRHLVRRRGQEARLRCSPMKGHSHVYWYRQLPEEGLKFMVYLQKENIIDESGMPKERFSAEFPKEGPSILRIQQVVRGDSAAYFCASSPPGSEGVLTFGAGSRLTVL.

V gene TRBV4-3 combines with J gene TRBJ1-4; 10 positions match TRBD1. This CDR3 comprises 14 residues. J was trimmed by 7 bases and V by 4 bases; bases with no gene match: 3. The germline V gene has CDR1 LGHNA and CDR2 YSLEER. CDR3 nucleotides: TGCGCCAGCAGCCCCCGGGACAGGGGTGAAAAACTGTTTTTT. It encodes CASSPRDRGEKLFF.

This rearrangement joins TRBV4-1 to TRBJ2-5; a possible D gene is TRBD1 (6 bases). Trimming left V 1 base short and J 4 bases short, with 10 bases between. Germline CDR1 MGHRA, CDR2 YSYEKL. This CDR3 contains 14 residues. The CDR3 protein is CASSQATGLETQYF. The CDR3 coding sequence is TGCGCCAGCAGCCAAGCTACAGGGTTAGAGACCCAGTACTTC.

Points on this clone: Relative to the germline gene, one junction end is altered; a read error may explain this. V gene TRBV10-2 combines with J gene TRBJ2-7; TRBD2 might be the D (5 bases). From germline, CDR1 is WSHSY and CDR2 SAAADI. This CDR3 region has 16 residues. The DNA for the CDR3 is TGTGCCATCAGTGAAAGCGGACGCGGATCCTCCTACGAGCAGTACTTC. Its translation: CAISESGRGSSYEQYF.

A single count supports this clone. V and J are TRBV10-3 and TRBJ2-2, with 7 bases identical to TRBD1. Losses at the gene ends were 9 bases for V and 1 base for J; bases not matched to a gene: 5. Germline values: CDR1 ENHRY, CDR2 SYGVKD. The CDR3 extends over 14 amino acids. DNA of the CDR3: TGTGCCATAGGACAGGCAATGAACACCGGGGAGCTGTTTTTT. Its protein is CAIGQAMNTGELFF.

The chain combines TRBV18 with TRBJ1-5, with 7 bases matching TRBD1. Per the germline V gene, CDR1 is KGHSH and CDR2 is LQKENI. V lost 2 bases to trimming and J lost 0 bases; unmatched junction nucleotides: 4. The CDR3 extends over 16 amino acids. The CDR3: CASSPGQVDSNQPQHF. The CDR3 DNA reads as TGTGCCAGCTCACCAGGACAGGTAGATAGCAATCAGCCCCAGCATTTT.

This chain's CDR3 is CASIALGELPNQPQHF. CDR3 nucleotide sequence: TGTGCCAGCATCGCCTTGGGGGAGCTACCAAATCAGCCCCAGCATTTT. The rearrangement joins TRBV28 to TRBJ1-5, with D maybe TRBD1 (5 bases). This CDR3 spans 16 amino acids. V was cut by 7 bases and J by 4 bases, with 20 bases left in between. Germline V gene sequence: CDR1 MDHEN, CDR2 SYDVKM.

Of note for this clone: Other nucleotide sequences in the sample specify the same CDR3. The chain links TRBV11-3 to TRBJ2-1; the D is unclear. The CDR3 has 13 amino acids. Germline assignment: CDR1 SGHNT and CDR2 YENEEA. The V end was cut by 6 bases, the J end by 0 bases, with 6 bases between. The CDR3 DNA reads TGTGCCAGCAGTTGGGACTCCTACAATGAGCAGTTCTTC. It translates to CASSWDSYNEQFF.

The chain combines TRBV11-2 with TRBJ2-7; 14 bases align to TRBD2. The CDR3 consists of 17 residues. V shed 0 bases, J shed 3 bases, and the junction held 4 bases outside the gene matches. The germline CDR1 and CDR2 sequences are SGHAT and FQNNGV. The DNA of the CDR3 is TGTGCCAGCAGCTTAGATCCTGGGACTAGCGGGAGCTACGAGCAGTACTTC. Encoded protein: CASSLDPGTSGSYEQYF.

V usage is TRBV2 and J usage is TRBJ2-3; 14 nucleotides agree with TRBD2. J was trimmed by 1 base and V by 7 bases; bases with no gene match: 10. The CDR3 is 18 residues long. From germline, CDR1 is SNHLY and CDR2 FYNNEI. The CDR3 bases are TGTGCCAGCACCCTAAGGGGACTAGCGGGAGCGGGCACAGATACGCAGTATTTT. Translation gives CASTLRGLAGAGTDTQYF.

This clone was found once. The V gene is TRBV21-1, the J gene TRBJ2-7; the D call TRBD2 from the table was never checked on the DNA. TRBV21-1 is assigned pseudogene status. This CDR3 is 21 amino acids long. CDR3 bases: TGTGCCAGCAACACACATAACTCGGGACGGATACTAGCGCGCGACTCCTACGAGCAGTACTTC. This sequence encodes CASNTHNSGRILARDSYEQYF.

This chain's CDR3 is CASGYVGNTIYF. DNA of the CDR3: TGTGCCAGCGGATACGTCGGAAACACCATATATTTT. The chain combines TRBV7-8 with TRBJ1-3, with unresolved D. The CDR3 runs 12 residues. Germline lookup yields CDR1 SGHVS and CDR2 FQNEAQ. The V and J ends lost 8 bases and 4 bases respectively, with 9 bases between them.